A selection of T cell receptor beta chains follows, all from one sample in a study of breast tumors, draining lymph nodes, adjacent tissues. TCRdb independently ran MiXCR on the multiplex PCR reads; one entry per CDR3 protein. Here the sample spans just under 65,000 distinct CDR3 sequences, roughly 57% being singletons. The source material was breast tumor tissue. Receptors were obtained from a female donor with breast cancer. Some clones in this sample may be carry-over from other donors' samples. CDR3s leave out the opening cysteine and the closing phenylalanine or tryptophan.

cdr3_aa: ASSLQGARYGYT
cdr3_length: 12
v_call: TRBV12-3/TRBV12-4
j_call: TRBJ1-2

cdr3_aa: ASSHGPRTGELF
cdr3_length: 12
v_call: TRBV6-6
j_call: TRBJ2-2

cdr3_aa: ATSGQRASTDTQY
cdr3_length: 13
v_call: TRBV24-1
j_call: TRBJ2-3

cdr3_aa: SARSDRGESQPQH
cdr3_length: 13
v_call: TRBV20-1
j_call: TRBJ1-5

cdr3_aa: SARGTDSYEQY
cdr3_length: 11
v_call: TRBV20-1
j_call: TRBJ2-7

cdr3_aa: ASRSLGLGTQY
cdr3_length: 11
v_call: TRBV2
j_call: TRBJ2-5

cdr3_aa: AWNLAGGPGNEQF
cdr3_length: 13
v_call: TRBV30
j_call: TRBJ2-1

cdr3_aa: ASSLALRTGGGNVYSNQPQR
cdr3_length: 20
v_call: TRBV7-8
j_call: TRBJ1-5

cdr3_aa: ATSELTETGANVLT
cdr3_length: 14
v_call: TRBV24-1
j_call: TRBJ2-6

cdr3_aa: AISEKGQGVH
cdr3_length: 10
v_call: TRBV10-3
j_call: TRBJ1-6

cdr3_aa: ASSSGLAGYTDTQY
cdr3_length: 14
v_call: TRBV7-2
j_call: TRBJ2-3

cdr3_aa: ASNFWGARGSGANVLT
cdr3_length: 16
v_call: TRBV7-3
j_call: TRBJ2-6

cdr3_aa: ASSVDPSPVGPAQPQH
cdr3_length: 16
v_call: TRBV9
j_call: TRBJ1-5